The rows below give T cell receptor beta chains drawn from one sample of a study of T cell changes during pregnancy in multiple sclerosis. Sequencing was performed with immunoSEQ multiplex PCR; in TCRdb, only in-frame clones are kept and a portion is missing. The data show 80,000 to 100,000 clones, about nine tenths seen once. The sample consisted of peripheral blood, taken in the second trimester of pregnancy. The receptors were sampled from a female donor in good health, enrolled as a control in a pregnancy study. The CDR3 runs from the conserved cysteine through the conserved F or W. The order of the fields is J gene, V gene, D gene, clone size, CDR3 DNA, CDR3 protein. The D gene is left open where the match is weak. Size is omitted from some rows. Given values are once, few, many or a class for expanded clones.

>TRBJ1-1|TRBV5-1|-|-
TGCGCCACCTCCTCAACGGGGGAGAACACTGAAGCTTTCTTT
CATSSTGENTEAFF
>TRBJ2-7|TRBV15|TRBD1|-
TGTGCCACCAGCAGACGGACAGGGACATCCTACGAGCAGTACTTC
CATSRRTGTSYEQYF
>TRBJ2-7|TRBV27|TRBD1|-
TGTGCCAGCAGTTTATCGGGACAGGGTCGTATCTACGAGCAGTACTTC
CASSLSGQGRIYEQYF
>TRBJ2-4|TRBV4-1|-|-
TGCGCCAGCAGCCCTGCCGACAGGCTAAACATTCAGTACTTC
CASSPADRLNIQYF
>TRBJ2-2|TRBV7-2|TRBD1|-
TGTGCCAGCAGCAACCGGGACAGGGCGGGGACCGGGGAGCTGTTTTTT
CASSNRDRAGTGELFF
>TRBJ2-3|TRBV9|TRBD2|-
TGTGCCAGCAGGTTGGGGCTAGCGGGTGGCACGCAGTATTTT
CASRLGLAGGTQYF
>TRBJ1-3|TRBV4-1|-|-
TGCGCCAGCAGCCAAGCCCCCCGGGGGTCCGGAAACACCATATATTTT
CASSQAPRGSGNTIYF
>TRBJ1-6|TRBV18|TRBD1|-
TGTGCCAGCTCTTCCGGGACAGGGGCTAATTCACCCCTCCACTTT
CASSSGTGANSPLHF
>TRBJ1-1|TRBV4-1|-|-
TGCGCCAGCAGCCGAGACAGACAGAACACTGAAGCTTTCTTT
CASSRDRQNTEAFF
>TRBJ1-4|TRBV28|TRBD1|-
TGTGCCAGCAGATCAACCCCGGGACAGGGCGGTGAAAAACTGTTTTTT
CASRSTPGQGGEKLFF
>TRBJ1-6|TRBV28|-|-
TGTGCCAGCAGCCTCTGGCGGCGGATAAGCTCCTATAATTCACCCCTCCACTTT
CASSLWRRISSYNSPLHF
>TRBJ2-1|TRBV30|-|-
TGTGCCTGGAGTGCCGTCAGGGGAAATTTCTTC
CAWSAVRGNFF
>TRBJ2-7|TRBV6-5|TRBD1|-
TGTGCCAGCAGTACGGGGCGGGACAGGGCCTACGAGCAGTACTTC
CASSTGRDRAYEQYF
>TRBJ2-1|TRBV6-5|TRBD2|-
TGTGCCAGCACAGGGACTACCTTCTCTTCTGGTGAGCAGTTCTTC
CASTGTTFSSGEQFF
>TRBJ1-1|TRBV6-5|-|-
TGTGCCAGCAGTTACTCAAATGACAGGATGAACACTGAAGCTTTCTTT
CASSYSNDRMNTEAFF
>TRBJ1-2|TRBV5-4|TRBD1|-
TGTGCCAGCAGGTCCCAGGGGGCTCTTGGCTACACCTTC
CASRSQGALGYTF
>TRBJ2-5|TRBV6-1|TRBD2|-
TGTGCCAGCAGTGCCCTAGCGGGGGCCACTCGAGGGACCCAGTACTTC
CASSALAGATRGTQYF
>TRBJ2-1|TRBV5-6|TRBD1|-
TGTGCCAGCAGACAGATACAGGGGCGGAATGAGCAGTTCTTC
CASRQIQGRNEQFF
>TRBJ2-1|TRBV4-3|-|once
TGCGCCAGCAGCCAAGGGGACTTTACAACTATCGATGAGCAGTTCTTC
CASSQGDFTTIDEQFF
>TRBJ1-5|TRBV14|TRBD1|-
TGTGCCAGCAGCCAAGATCGGGGGGGACAGAGGCATTTT
CASSQDRGGQRHF
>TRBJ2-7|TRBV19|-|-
TGTGCCAGTAGTCGTGGGGGGACAGCGGCCTACGAGCAGTACTTC
CASSRGGTAAYEQYF
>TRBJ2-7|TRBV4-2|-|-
TGTGCCAGCAGCCAAGATCTCAGGATAGTTGGTGAGCAGTACTTC
CASSQDLRIVGEQYF
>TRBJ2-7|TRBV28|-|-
TGTGCCAGCAGTCGGACATTACCCTACGAGCAGTACTTC
CASSRTLPYEQYF
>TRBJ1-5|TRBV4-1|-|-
TGCGCCAGCAGCAGAGTAAAGGGGACACCCTCAAATCAGCCCCAGCATTTT
CASSRVKGTPSNQPQHF
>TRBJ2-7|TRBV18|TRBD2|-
TGTGCCAGCTCACCGTCCCGACTAGCGGGGAGCTACGAGCAGTACTTC
CASSPSRLAGSYEQYF
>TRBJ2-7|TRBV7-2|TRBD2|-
TGTGCCAGCAGCCGCCCCGGACTAGCCGTTGAGCAGTACTTC
CASSRPGLAVEQYF
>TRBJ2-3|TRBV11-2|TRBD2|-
TGTGCCAGCAGCTTATCGGGGAGGGCCAAACTACACACAGATACGCAGTATTTT
CASSLSGRAKLHTDTQYF
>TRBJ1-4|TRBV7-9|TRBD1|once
TGTGCCAGCAGAGCTTACTTCTCCGGGACAGGGGCCAATGAAAAACTGTTTTTT
CASRAYFSGTGANEKLFF
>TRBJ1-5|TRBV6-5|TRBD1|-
TGTGCCAGCAGCCCGGACAGGGGGCATCAGCCCCAGCATTTT
CASSPDRGHQPQHF
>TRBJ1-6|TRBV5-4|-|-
TGTGCCAGCAGCTTGGGGGGCAGCTCCTATAATTCACCCCTCCACTTT
CASSLGGSSYNSPLHF
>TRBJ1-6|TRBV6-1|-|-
TGTGCCACCCACCAAGAGGGTTTGAGGCCCCTCCACTTT
CATHQEGLRPLHF
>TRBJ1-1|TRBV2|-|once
TGTGCCAGCAGTGAATTCGGGGTCTTGAACACTGAAGCTTTCTTT
CASSEFGVLNTEAFF
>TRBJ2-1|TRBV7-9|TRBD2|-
TGTGCCAGCAGCTCGGGGGCCGGGGGGGACAATGAGCAGTTCTTC
CASSSGAGGDNEQFF
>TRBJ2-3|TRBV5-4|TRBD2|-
TGTGCCAGCAGCTTACCTAGCGGGACAGATACGCAGTATTTT
CASSLPSGTDTQYF
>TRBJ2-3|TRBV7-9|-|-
TGTGCCAGCAGCTTGGGGGGGGCTAGCACAGATACGCAGTATTTT
CASSLGGASTDTQYF
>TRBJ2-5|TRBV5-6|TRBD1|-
TGTGCCAGCAGAGGGGGGACAGGGGGGGAGACCCAGTACTTC
CASRGGTGGETQYF
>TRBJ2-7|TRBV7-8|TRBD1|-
TGTGCCAGCAGGCGGGGACAGGCCTACGAGCAGTACTTC
CASRRGQAYEQYF
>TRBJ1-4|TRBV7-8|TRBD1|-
TGTGCCAGCAGCTCCGACAGGGCGACTAATGAAAAACTGTTTTTT
CASSSDRATNEKLFF
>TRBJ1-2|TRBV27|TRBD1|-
TGTGCCAGCAGTTCAGGCAGGGGGCAGTACTATGGCTACACCTTC
CASSSGRGQYYGYTF
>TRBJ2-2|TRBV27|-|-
TGTGCCAGCAGTGAGGGACGAGGGCGGGACGGGGAGCTGTTTTTT
CASSEGRGRDGELFF
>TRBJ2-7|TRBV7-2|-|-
TGTGCCAGCAGCTTAGATGGCAAACCCTACGAGCAGTACTTC
CASSLDGKPYEQYF
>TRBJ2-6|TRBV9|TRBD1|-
TGTGCCAGCAGCGTAGCCGGGACAGGGGTTTCCTCTGGGGCCAACGTCCTGACTTTC
CASSVAGTGVSSGANVLTF
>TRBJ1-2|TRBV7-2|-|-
TGTGCCAGCAGCTTAGAGAGGGTTCCTGGGGACTTC
CASSLERVPGDF
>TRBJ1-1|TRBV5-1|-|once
TGCGCCAGCAGCTTGGGACTGACGAACACTGAAGCTTTCTTT
CASSLGLTNTEAFF
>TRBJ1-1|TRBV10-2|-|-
TGCGCCAGCAGTGAGTACAGGACTGAAGCTTTCTTT
CASSEYRTEAFF